The 9 T cell receptor beta chains reported below all come from one sample, sequenced in a study of cytomegalovirus exposure and HLA in healthy donors. TCRdb's table, derived via immunoSEQ multiplex PCR, lists solely in-frame clones and lacks some. The sample lists about 160,000 clones, about 89% occurring once. Sequenced: PBMCs. The receptors stem from a woman aged 18-29 years in good health and CMV-seropositive.

In its sample, this clone was seen once. The germline gene is not matched at one end of the junction; a read error may be the cause. This chain links TRBV5-1 with TRBJ1-1; no clear D gene. The CDR3 loop spans 15 amino acids. Germline CDR1 is SGHRS and CDR2 is YFSETQ. The CDR3 sequence is CASSLDVSTNTEAFF. The CDR3 DNA sequence: TGCGCCAGTAGCTTGGACGTAAGCACGAACACTGAAGCTTTCTTT.

The genes are TRBV4-2 and TRBJ2-2; 14 bases fit TRBD2. The CDR3 loop spans 17 amino acids. Germline CDR1 is LGHNA and CDR2 is YNFKEQ. With 3 bases clipped from V and 7 bases from J, the junction kept 7 bases outside the gene matches. The chain's CDR3 is CASSHRLAGGPDGELFF. CDR3 DNA sequence: TGTGCCAGCAGCCACCGACTAGCGGGGGGGCCCGACGGGGAGCTGTTTTTT.

The chain links TRBV6-5 to TRBJ1-2; TRBD1 aligns across 7 bases. CDR3 length equals 16 residues. Germline V gives CDR1 MNHEY, CDR2 SVGAGI. The V gene end was trimmed by 0 bases and the J gene end by 5 bases; junction bases not matched to a gene: 9. CDR3 DNA: TGTGCCAGCAGTTACTCCACGACAGGGCTCATATATGGCTACACCTTC. It specifies CASSYSTTGLIYGYTF.

This clone was observed a handful of times. This chain uses TRBV19 with TRBJ2-3, with TRBD2 identical over 9 bases. The V gene end was trimmed by 3 bases and the J gene end by 1 base; junction bases not matched to a gene: 5. This CDR3 has 16 amino acids. Germline loops: CDR1 LNHDA, CDR2 SQIVND (reference sequence). The DNA of the CDR3 is TGTGCCAGTAGTATGTCTTTAGCGGGGGGCACAGATACGCAGTATTTT. It encodes CASSMSLAGGTDTQYF. The complete variable domain, with remaining parts taken from reference TRBV19 and TRBJ2-3, reads DGGITQSPKYLFRKEGQNVTLSCEQNLNHDAMYWYRQDPGQGLRLIYYSQIVNDFQKGDIAEGYSVSREKKESFPLTVTSAQKNPTAFYLCASSMSLAGGTDTQYFGPGTRLTVL.

The genes are TRBV18 and TRBJ2-5, with a possible D match to TRBD2 (5 bases). Trimming cost V 3 bases and J 4 bases, with 12 bases left between them. The CDR3 is 14 amino acids. Germline V gene sequence: CDR1 KGHSH, CDR2 LQKENI. CDR3 bases: TGTGCCAGCTCACCCCTAGGTGGAGGAGAGACCCAGTACTTC. It encodes CASSPLGGGETQYF.

This clone was counted only a few times. The chain couples TRBV4-1 to TRBJ1-6; 11 bases line up with TRBD1. V gave up 1 base and J gave up 11 bases; unmatched junction bases: 13. CDR1 and CDR2 (germline): MGHRA, YSYEKL. CDR3 length equals 18 residues. The CDR3 DNA follows: TGCGCCAGCAGCCAAGGTGGACAGGGGGCTTTAAAGTGGACACCCCTCCACTTT. This sequence encodes CASSQGGQGALKWTPLHF.

In regard to this clone: The DNA is left out, because the CDR3 cannot be placed on it with certainty; the CDR3 is given as TCRdb lists it. The genes are TRBV12-5 and TRBJ2-7; TRBD2, the table's D call, was not compared with the DNA. Germline-derived CDR1 and CDR2 are LGHNT and FRNRAP. Including both end residues, the CDR3 is 16 amino acids long. CDR3 region: CASGLGTGGAIYEQYF.

The chain recombines TRBV25-1 with TRBJ1-1, with 9 bases that match TRBD1. J was trimmed by 7 bases and V by 9 bases; bases with no gene match: 9. The CDR3 has 13 residues. Germline assignment: CDR1 MGHDK and CDR2 SYGVNS. This chain's CDR3 is CASHTGGVDEAFF. CDR3 bases: TGTGCCAGTCATACAGGGGGCGTGGATGAAGCTTTCTTT.

The gene calls are TRBV6-1 and TRBJ1-1; weak D call: TRBD1 (6 bases). Deletions cut 2 bases from V and 5 bases from J, with 18 bases between. CDR1 MNHNS and CDR2 SASEGT come from the germline V gene. CDR3 length: 16 residues. The CDR3 here is CASSEPGDTEDTEAFF. In DNA form, the CDR3 reads TGTGCCAGCAGTGAACCAGGGGATACAGAGGATACTGAAGCTTTCTTT.